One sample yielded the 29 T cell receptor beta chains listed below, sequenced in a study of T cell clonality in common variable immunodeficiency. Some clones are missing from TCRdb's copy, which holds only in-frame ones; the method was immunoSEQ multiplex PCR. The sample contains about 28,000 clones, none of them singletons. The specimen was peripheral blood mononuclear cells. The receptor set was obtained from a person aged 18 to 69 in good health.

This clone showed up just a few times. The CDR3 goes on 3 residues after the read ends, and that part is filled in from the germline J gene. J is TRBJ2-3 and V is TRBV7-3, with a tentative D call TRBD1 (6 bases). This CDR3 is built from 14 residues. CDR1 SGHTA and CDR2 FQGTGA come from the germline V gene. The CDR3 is CASSEQGQKETQYF. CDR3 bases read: TGTGCCAGCAGCGAACAGGGACAAAAAGAGACG.

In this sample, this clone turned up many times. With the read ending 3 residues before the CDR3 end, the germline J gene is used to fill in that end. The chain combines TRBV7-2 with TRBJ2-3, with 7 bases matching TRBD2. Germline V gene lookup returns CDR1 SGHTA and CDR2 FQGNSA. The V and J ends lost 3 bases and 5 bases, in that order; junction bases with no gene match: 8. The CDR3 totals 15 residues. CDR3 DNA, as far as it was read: TGTGCCAGCAGCTTCGTGGCGGGGGAAGGAGATACG. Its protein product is CASSFVAGEGDT. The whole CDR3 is CASSFVAGEGDTQYF.

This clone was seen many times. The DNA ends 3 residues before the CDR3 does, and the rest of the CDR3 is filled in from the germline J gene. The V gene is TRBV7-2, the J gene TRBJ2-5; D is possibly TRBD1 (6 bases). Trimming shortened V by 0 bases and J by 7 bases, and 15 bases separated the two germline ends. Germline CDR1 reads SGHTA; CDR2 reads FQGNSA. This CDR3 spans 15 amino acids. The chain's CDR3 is CASSLASGAEGTQYF. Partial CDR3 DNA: TGTGCCAGCAGCTTAGCGTCAGGGGCCGAGGGGACC.

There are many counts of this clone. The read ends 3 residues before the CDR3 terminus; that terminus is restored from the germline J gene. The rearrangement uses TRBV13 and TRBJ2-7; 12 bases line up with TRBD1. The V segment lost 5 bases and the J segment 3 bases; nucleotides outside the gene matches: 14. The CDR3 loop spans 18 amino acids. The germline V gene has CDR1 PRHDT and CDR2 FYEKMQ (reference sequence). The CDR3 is CASSHSTGQGARDYEQYF. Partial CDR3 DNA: TGTGCCAGCAGCCACTCCACGGGACAGGGGGCCCGGGACTACGAG.

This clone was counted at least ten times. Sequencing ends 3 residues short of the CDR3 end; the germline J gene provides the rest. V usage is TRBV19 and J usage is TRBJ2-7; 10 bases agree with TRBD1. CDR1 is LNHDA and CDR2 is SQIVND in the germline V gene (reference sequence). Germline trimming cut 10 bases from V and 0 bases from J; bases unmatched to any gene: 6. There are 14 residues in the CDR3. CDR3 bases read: TGTGCCACCTGGGACAGGGGCAACTCCTACGAG. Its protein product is CATWDRGNSYE. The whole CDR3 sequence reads CATWDRGNSYEQYF. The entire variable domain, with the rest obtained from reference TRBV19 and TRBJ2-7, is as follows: DGGITQSPKYLFRKEGQNVTLSCEQNLNHDAMYWYRQDPGQGLRLIYYSQIVNDFQKGDIAEGYSVSREKKESFPLTVTSAQKNPTAFYLCATWDRGNSYEQYFGPGTRLTVT.

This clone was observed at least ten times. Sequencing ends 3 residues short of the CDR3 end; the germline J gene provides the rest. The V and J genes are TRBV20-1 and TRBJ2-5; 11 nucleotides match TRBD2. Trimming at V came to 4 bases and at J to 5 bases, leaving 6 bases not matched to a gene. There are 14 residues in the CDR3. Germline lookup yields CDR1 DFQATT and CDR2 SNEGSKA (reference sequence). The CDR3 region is CSATTSGNVETQYF. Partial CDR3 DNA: TGCAGTGCTACGACTAGCGGGAATGTCGAGACC.

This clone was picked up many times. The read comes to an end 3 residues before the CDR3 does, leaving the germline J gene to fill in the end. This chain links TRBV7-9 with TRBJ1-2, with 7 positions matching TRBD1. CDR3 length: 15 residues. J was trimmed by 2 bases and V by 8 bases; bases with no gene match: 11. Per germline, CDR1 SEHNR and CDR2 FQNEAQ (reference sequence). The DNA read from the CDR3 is TGTGCCAGCTATAAGTCGGGACAGCCGAACTATGGC. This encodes CASYKSGQPNYG. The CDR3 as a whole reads CASYKSGQPNYGYTF. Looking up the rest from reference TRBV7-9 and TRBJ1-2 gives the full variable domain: DTGVSQNPRHKITKRGQNVTFRCDPISEHNRLYWYRQTLGQGPEFLTYFQNEAQLEKSRLLSDRFSAERPKGSFSTLEIQRTEQGDSAMYLCASYKSGQPNYGYTFGSGTRLTVV.

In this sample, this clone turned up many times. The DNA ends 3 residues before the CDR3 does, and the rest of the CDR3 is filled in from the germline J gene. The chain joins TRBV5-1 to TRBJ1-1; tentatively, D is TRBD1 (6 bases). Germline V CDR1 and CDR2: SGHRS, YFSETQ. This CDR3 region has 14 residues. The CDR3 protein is CASSLEIQRGLAFF. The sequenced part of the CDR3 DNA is TGCGCCAGCAGCTTGGAAATTCAGAGGGGGTTA.

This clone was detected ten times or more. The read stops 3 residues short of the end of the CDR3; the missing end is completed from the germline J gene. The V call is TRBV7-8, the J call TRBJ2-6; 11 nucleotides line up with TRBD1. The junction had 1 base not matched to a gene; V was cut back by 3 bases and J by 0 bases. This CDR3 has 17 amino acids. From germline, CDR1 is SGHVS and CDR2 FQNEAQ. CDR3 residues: CASSFGQGASGANVLTF. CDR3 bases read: TGTGCCAGCAGCTTCGGACAGGGGGCCTCTGGGGCCAACGTC.

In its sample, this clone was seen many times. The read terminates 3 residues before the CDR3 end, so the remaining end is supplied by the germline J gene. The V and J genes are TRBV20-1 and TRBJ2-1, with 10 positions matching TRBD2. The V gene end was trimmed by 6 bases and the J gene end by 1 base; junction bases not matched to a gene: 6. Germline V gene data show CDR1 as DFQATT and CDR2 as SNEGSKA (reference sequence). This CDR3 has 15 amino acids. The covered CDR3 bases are TGCAGTGCCCGCACTAGCGGGGCGTCCTACAATGAG. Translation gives CSARTSGASYNE. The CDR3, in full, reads CSARTSGASYNEQFF.

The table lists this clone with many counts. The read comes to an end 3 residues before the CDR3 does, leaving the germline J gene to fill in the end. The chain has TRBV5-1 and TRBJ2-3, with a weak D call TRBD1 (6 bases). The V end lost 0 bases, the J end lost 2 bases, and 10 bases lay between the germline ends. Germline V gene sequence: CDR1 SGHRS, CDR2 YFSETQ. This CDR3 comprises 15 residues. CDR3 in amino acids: CASSLDRAPTDTQYF. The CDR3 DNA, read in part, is TGCGCCAGCAGCTTGGACAGGGCCCCCACAGATACG.

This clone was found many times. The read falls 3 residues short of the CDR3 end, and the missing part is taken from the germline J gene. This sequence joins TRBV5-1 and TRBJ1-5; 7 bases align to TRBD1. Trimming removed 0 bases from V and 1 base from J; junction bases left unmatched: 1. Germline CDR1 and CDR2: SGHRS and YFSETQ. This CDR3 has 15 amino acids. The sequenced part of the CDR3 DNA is TGCGCCAGCAGCTTGGAAGGGGGCAGCAATCAGCCC. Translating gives CASSLEGGSNQP. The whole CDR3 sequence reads CASSLEGGSNQPQHF.

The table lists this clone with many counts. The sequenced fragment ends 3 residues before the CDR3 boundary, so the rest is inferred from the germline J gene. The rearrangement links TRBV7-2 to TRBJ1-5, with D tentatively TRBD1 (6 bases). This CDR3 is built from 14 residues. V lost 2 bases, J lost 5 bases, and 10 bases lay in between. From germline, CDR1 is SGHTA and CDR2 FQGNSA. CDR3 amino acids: CASSLNRDHQPQHF. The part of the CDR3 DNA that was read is TGTGCCAGCAGCTTAAACAGGGATCATCAGCCC.

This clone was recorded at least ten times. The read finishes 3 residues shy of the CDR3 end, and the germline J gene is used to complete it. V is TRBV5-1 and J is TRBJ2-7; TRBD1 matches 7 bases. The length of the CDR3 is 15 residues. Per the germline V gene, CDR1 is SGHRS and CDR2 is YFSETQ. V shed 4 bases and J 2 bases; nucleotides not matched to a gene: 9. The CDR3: CASSPTRDRAYEQYF. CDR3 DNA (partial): TGCGCCAGCAGCCCTACCCGGGACAGAGCCTACGAG.

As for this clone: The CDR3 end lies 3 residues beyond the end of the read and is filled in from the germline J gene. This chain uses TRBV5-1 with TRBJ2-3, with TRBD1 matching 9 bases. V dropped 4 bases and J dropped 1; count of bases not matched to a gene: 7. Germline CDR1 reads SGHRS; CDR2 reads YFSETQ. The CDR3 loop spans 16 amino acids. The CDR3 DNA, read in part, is TGCGCCAGCAGCGTACAGGGGGCCTCACGCACAGATACG. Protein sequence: CASSVQGASRTDT. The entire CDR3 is CASSVQGASRTDTQYF. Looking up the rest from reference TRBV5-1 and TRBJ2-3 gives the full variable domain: KAGVTQTPRYLIKTRGQQVTLSCSPISGHRSVSWYQQTPGQGLQFLFEYFSETQRNKGNFPGRFSGRQFSNSRSEMNVSTLELGDSALYLCASSVQGASRTDTQYFGPGTRLTVL.

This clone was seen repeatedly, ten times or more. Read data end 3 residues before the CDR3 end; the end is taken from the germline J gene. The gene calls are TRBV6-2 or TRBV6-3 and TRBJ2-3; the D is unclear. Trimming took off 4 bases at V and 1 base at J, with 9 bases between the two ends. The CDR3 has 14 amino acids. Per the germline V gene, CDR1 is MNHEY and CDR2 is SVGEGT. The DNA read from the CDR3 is TGTGCCAGCAGTTTACCGGGTGGCACAGATACG. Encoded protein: CASSLPGGTDT. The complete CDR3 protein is CASSLPGGTDTQYF.

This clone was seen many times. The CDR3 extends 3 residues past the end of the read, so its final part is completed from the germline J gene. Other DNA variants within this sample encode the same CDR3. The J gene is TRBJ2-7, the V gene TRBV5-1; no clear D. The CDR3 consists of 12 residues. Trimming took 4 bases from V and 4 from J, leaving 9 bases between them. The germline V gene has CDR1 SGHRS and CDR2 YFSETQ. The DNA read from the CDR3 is TGCGCCAGCAGCCCGGGTGGGTACGAG. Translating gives CASSPGGYE. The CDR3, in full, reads CASSPGGYEQYF.

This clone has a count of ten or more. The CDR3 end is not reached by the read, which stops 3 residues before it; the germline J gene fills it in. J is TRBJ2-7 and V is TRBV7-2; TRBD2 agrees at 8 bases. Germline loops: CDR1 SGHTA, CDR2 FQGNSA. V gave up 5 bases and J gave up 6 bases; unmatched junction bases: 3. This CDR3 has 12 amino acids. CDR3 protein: CASSNLAGEQYF. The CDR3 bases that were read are TGTGCCAGCAGCAACCTAGCGGGCGAG. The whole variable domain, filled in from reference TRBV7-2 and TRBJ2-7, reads GAGVSQSPSNKVTEKGKDVELRCDPISGHTALYWYRQSLGQGLEFLIYFQGNSAPDKSGLPSDRFSAERTGGSVSTLTIQRTQQEDSAVYLCASSNLAGEQYFGPGTRLTVT.

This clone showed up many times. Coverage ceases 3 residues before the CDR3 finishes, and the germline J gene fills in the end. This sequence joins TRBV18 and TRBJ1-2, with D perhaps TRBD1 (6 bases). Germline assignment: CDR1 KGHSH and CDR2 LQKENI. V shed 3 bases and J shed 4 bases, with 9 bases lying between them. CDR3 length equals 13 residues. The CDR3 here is CASSPDSLYGYTF. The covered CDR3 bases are TGTGCCAGCTCACCGGACAGCCTCTATGGC. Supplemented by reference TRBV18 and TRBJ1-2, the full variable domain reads NAGVMQNPRHLVRRRGQEARLRCSPMKGHSHVYWYRQLPEEGLKFMVYLQKENIIDESGMPKERFSAEFPKEGPSILRIQQVVRGDSAAYFCASSPDSLYGYTFGSGTRLTVV.

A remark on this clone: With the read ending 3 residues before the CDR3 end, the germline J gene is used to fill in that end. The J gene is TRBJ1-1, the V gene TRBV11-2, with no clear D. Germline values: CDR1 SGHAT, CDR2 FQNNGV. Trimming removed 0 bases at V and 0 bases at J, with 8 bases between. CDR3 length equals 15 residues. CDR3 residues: CASSLERSLNTEAFF. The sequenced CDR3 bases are TGTGCCAGCAGCTTAGAAAGAAGCTTGAACACTGAA.

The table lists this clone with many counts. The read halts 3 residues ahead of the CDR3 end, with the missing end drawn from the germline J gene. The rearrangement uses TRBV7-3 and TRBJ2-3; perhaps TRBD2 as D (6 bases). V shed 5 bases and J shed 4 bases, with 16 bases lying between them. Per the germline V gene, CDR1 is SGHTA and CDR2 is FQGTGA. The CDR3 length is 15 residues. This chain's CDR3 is CASSAASERADTQYF. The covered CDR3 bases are TGTGCCAGCAGCGCGGCTAGCGAGCGGGCAGATACG.

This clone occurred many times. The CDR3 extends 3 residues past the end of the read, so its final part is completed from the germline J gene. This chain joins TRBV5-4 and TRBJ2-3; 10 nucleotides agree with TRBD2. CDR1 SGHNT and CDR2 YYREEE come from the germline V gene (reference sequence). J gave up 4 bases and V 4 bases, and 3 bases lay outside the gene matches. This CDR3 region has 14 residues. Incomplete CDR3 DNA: TGTGCCAGCAGCCTTAGCGGGGGGCCAGATACG. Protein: CASSLSGGPDT. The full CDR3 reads CASSLSGGPDTQYF.

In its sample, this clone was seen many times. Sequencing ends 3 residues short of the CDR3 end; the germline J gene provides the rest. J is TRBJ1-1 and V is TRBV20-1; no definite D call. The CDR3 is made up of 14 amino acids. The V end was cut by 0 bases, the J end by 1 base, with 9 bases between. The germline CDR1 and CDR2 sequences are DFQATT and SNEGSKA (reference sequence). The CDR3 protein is CSARDYGQNTEAFF. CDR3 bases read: TGCAGTGCTAGAGACTACGGTCAGAACACTGAA.

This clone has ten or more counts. Here the CDR3 reads CASSGITDGGTPLHF. The sequenced CDR3 bases are TGTGCCAGCAGTGGGATAACGGACGGGGGAACACCC. J is TRBJ1-6 and V is TRBV6-1, with a possible D match to TRBD1 (5 bases). The missing CDR3 end, 3 residues past where the read stops, is filled in from the germline J gene. Trimming removed 4 bases at V and 11 bases at J, with 18 bases between. The CDR3 spans 15 residues. Germline CDR1 and CDR2: MNHNS and SASEGT.

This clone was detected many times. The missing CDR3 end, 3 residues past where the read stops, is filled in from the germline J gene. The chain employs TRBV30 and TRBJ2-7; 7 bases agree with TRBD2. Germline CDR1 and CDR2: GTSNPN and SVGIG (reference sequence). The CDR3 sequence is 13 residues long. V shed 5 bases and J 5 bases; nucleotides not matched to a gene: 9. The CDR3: CAWGWGGGDEQYF. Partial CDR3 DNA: TGTGCCTGGGGATGGGGGGGAGGGGACGAG.

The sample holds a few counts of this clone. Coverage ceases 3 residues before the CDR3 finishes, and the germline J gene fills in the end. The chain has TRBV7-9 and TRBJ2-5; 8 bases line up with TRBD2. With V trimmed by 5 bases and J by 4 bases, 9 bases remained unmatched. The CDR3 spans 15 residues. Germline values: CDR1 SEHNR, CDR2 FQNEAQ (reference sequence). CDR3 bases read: TGTGCCAGCAGCCCGGACCGGGGGGGAGGAGAGACC. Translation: CASSPDRGGGET. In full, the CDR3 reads CASSPDRGGGETQYF.

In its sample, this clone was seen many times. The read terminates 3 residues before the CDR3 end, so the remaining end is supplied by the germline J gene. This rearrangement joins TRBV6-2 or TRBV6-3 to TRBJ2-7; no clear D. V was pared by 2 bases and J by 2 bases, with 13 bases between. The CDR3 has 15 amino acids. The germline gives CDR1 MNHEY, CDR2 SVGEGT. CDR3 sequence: CASSYPDLVTYEQYF. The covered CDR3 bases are TGTGCCAGCAGTTACCCAGATCTCGTAACCTACGAG.

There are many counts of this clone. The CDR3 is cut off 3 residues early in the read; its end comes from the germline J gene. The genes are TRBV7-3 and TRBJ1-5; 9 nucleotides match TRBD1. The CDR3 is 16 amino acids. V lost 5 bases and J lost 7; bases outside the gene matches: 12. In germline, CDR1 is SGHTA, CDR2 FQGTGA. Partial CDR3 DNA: TGTGCCAGCAGCCACCACAGGGGGCACATCCAACAGCCC. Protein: CASSHHRGHIQQP. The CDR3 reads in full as CASSHHRGHIQQPQHF.

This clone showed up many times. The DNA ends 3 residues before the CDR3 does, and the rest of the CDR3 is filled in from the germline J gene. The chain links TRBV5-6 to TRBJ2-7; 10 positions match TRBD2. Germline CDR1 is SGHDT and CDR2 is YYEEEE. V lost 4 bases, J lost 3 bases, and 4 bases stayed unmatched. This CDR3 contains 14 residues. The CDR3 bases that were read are TGTGCCAGCAGCCGATCTAGCGGGGGCTACGAG. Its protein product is CASSRSSGGYE. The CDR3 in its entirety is CASSRSSGGYEQYF.